These 17 T cell receptor beta chains came from one sample sequenced in a study of blood T cell repertoires in COVID-19. This table comes from immunoSEQ multiplex PCR, and its TCRdb copy is limited to in-frame clones, with some not included. The table includes 250,000 or so clones, approximately 80% detected once. The sample consisted of peripheral blood. The receptors were gathered from a woman aged 70-85 years with acute or convalescent COVID-19.

This clone was seen a handful of times. CDR3 in DNA: TGTGCCAGCAGTTACCGCCTCACAGGGGGAAATGGCTACACCTTC. It codes for CASSYRLTGGNGYTF. The chain carries TRBV6-5 and TRBJ1-2, with TRBD1 matching 8 bases. The length of the CDR3 is 15 residues. The ends lost 2 bases at V and 6 bases at J; junction bases unmatched: 8. The germline gives CDR1 MNHEY, CDR2 SVGAGI.

V is TRBV6-5 and J is TRBJ2-1, with TRBD1 matching 10 bases. Per germline, CDR1 MNHEY and CDR2 SVGAGI. The CDR3 totals 15 residues. After removal of 2 bases from V and 6 bases from J, the junction contained 4 bases not matched to a gene. CDR3 DNA sequence: TGTGCCAGCAGTTACGGCGGACAGGGGGGCAATGAGCAGTTCTTC. This sequence encodes CASSYGGQGGNEQFF.

The chain recombines TRBV3-1 (or the pseudogene TRBV3-2) with TRBJ1-2; D perhaps matches TRBD1 (5 bases). Between the trimmed V and J ends, which lost 1 base and 3 bases, there was a span of 21 bases. CDR1 is LGHDT and CDR2 is YNNKEL in the germline V gene (reference sequence). The CDR3 runs 18 residues. CDR3 in DNA: TGTGCCAGCAGCCAAGTCATCTCTCTGGGGGGGTCGGACTATGGCTACACCTTC. Translating gives CASSQVISLGGSDYGYTF.

The rearrangement joins TRBV7-6 to TRBJ1-2; the match to TRBD1 covers 7 bases. The CDR3 extends over 14 amino acids. The J segment lost 4 bases and the V segment lost 6 bases, leaving 8 bases of the junction unmatched. From germline, CDR1 is SGHVS and CDR2 FNYEAQ. The CDR3 region is CASSNDRDLYGYTF. In DNA form, the CDR3 reads TGTGCCAGCAGTAACGACAGGGACCTCTATGGCTACACCTTC.

V and J are TRBV9 and TRBJ2-3; 8 bases line up with TRBD2. After removal of 3 bases from V and 1 base from J, the junction contained 7 bases not matched to a gene. The germline V gene encodes CDR1 SGDLS and CDR2 YYNGEE. This CDR3 is built from 16 residues. CDR3 DNA sequence: TGTGCCAGCAGCGCCCCTTCAGCGGGGGGCACAGATACGCAGTATTTT. Amino acid sequence: CASSAPSAGGTDTQYF.

The V and J genes are TRBV9 and TRBJ1-2, with TRBD1 identical over 9 bases. V shed 6 bases, J shed 6 bases, and the junction held 12 bases outside the gene matches. Germline loops: CDR1 SGDLS, CDR2 YYNGEE. This CDR3 comprises 15 residues. Here the CDR3 reads CASTHRDRASHGYTF. In DNA, the CDR3 is TGTGCCAGCACCCACCGGGACAGGGCCTCGCATGGCTACACCTTC.

This clone was seen once. This chain links TRBV6-5 with TRBJ1-6, with a weak D call TRBD1 (6 bases). Germline loops: CDR1 MNHEY, CDR2 SVGAGI. CDR3 size: 14 residues. Between the trimmed V and J ends, which lost 11 bases and 4 bases, there was a span of 15 bases. CDR3 coding DNA: TGTGCCGTACCTAGCACAGGGTATAATTCACCCCTCCACTTT. As protein: CAVPSTGYNSPLHF.

The V call is TRBV6-5, the J call TRBJ1-2, with 7 bases that match TRBD1. Germline trimming cut 6 bases from V and 7 bases from J; bases unmatched to any gene: 8. Germline V gives CDR1 MNHEY, CDR2 SVGAGI. This CDR3 is 13 amino acids long. DNA for the CDR3: TGTGCCAGCAGCCCATACAGGGGTCCTGGCTACACCTTC. It codes for CASSPYRGPGYTF.

This clone was detected once. The V call is TRBV19, the J call TRBJ1-2; possible D gene TRBD1, 6 bases. The germline V gene has CDR1 LNHDA and CDR2 SQIVND (reference sequence). The V end was cut by 2 bases, the J end by 6 bases, with 22 bases between. The CDR3 is made up of 17 amino acids. DNA for the CDR3: TGTGCCAGTAGTATACTGGGATCGGGCAGGGGTGTGGATGGCTACACCTTC. This gives the protein CASSILGSGRGVDGYTF.

V and J are TRBV27 and TRBJ1-1, with a tentative D call TRBD1 (5 bases). V was shortened by 4 bases and J by 1 base, with 16 bases between the two germline ends. This CDR3 spans 16 amino acids. Germline CDR1 reads MNHEY; CDR2 reads SMNVEV (reference sequence). CDR3 in amino acids: CASSSLGGPGNTEAFF. DNA for the CDR3: TGTGCCAGCAGTTCTCTGGGGGGACCGGGGAACACTGAAGCTTTCTTT.

The chain employs TRBV15 and TRBJ2-4; perhaps TRBD1 as D (6 bases). V was clipped by 0 bases and J by 0 bases, with 15 bases between them. This CDR3 contains 18 residues. Germline CDR1 LNHNV, CDR2 YYDKDF (reference sequence). CDR3 loop: CATSRDHRQDVAKNIQYF. The CDR3 nucleotides are TGTGCCACCAGCAGAGATCACCGACAGGACGTAGCCAAAAACATTCAGTACTTC.

The V gene is TRBV5-4, the J gene TRBJ2-5, with D perhaps matching TRBD1 (6 bases). The CDR3 extends over 16 amino acids. V lost 3 bases, J lost 1 base, and 16 bases lay in between. The germline gives CDR1 SGHNT, CDR2 YYREEE (reference sequence). The DNA of the CDR3 is TGTGCCAGCAGCTCGCCTAAGGACAGTCTCCAAGAGACCCAGTACTTC. Amino acid sequence: CASSSPKDSLQETQYF.

The genes are TRBV2 and TRBJ1-5, with unresolved D. Germline V gene sequence: CDR1 SNHLY, CDR2 FYNNEI. With 8 bases removed from V and 9 bases from J, the gap between germline ends came to 23 bases. The CDR3 covers 15 residues. As DNA, the CDR3 is TGTGCCAGCGGGCAAACTCGAACACTTCTCGGGCCCCAGCATTTT. Protein sequence: CASGQTRTLLGPQHF.

The J gene is TRBJ1-5, the V gene TRBV7-5. TRBV7-5 is recorded as a pseudogene. The CDR3 is 14 amino acids. The CDR3 loop reads CARSVREENQPQHF. CDR3 DNA: TGTGCCAGATCGGTAAGGGAGGAAAATCAGCCCCAGCATTTT.

In nucleotides, the CDR3 is TGTGCCAGCAGCCTCGGACTAGCGGGGCAAGAGACCCAGTACTTC. It is translated as CASSLGLAGQETQYF. The chain links TRBV5-4 to TRBJ2-5; 12 bases are shared with TRBD2. Looked up from germline, CDR1 is SGHNT and CDR2 is YYREEE (reference sequence). After removal of 4 bases from V and 2 bases from J, the junction contained 3 bases not matched to a gene. The CDR3 sequence is 15 residues long.

This chain connects TRBV7-2 to TRBJ2-7, with 10 bases that match TRBD2. The CDR3 runs 15 residues. Per the germline V gene, CDR1 is SGHTA and CDR2 is FQGNSA. The junction had 5 bases not matched to a gene; V was cut back by 3 bases and J by 3 bases. Written as DNA, the CDR3 is TGTGCCAGCAGCTTCGTAGCGGGGGGCCTCTACGAGCAGTACTTC. Translation: CASSFVAGGLYEQYF.

This clone was picked up a small number of times. The junction departs from germline at one end; a sequencing error may be responsible. The CDR3, as DNA: TGTGCCAGCAGCTTGGCCGGGAGGCTTGGTAGGTGGAACTTC. Its protein product is CASSLAGRLGRWNF. The genes are TRBV5-4 and TRBJ2-7; 7 nucleotides match TRBD2. Germline CDR1 is SGHNT and CDR2 is YYREEE (reference sequence). The CDR3 extends over 14 amino acids.